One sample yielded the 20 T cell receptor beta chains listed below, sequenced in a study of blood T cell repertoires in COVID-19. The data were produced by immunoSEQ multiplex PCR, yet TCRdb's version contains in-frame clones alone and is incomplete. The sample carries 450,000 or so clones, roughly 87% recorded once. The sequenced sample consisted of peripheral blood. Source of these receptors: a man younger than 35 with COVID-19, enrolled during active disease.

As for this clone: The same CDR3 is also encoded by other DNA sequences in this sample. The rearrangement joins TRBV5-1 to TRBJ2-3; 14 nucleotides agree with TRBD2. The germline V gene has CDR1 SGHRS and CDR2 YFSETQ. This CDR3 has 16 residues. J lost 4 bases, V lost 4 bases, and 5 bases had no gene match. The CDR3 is CASSLGLAGGPDTQYF. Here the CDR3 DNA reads TGCGCCAGCAGCCTAGGACTAGCGGGAGGTCCAGATACGCAGTATTTT.

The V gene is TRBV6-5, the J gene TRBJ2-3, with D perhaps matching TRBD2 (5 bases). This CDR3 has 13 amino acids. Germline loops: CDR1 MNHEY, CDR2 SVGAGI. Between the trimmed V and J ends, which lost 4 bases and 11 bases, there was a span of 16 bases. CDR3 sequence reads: CASSFSALGEQYF. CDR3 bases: TGTGCCAGCAGTTTTAGCGCCCTCGGCGAGCAGTATTTT.

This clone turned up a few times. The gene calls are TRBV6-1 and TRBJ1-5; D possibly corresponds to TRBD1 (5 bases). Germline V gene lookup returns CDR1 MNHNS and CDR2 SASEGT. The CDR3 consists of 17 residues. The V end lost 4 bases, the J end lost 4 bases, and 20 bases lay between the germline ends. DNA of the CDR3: TGTGCCAGCAGTGGGTCGTTGGGAGGGGTGCGGAATCAGCCCCAGCATTTT. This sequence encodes CASSGSLGGVRNQPQHF.

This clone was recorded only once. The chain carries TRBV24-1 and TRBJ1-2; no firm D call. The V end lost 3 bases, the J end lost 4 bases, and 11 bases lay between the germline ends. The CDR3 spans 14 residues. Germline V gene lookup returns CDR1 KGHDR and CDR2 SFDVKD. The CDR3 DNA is TGTGCCACCAGTGATCCACGTGAGGGCTATGGCTACACCTTC. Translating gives CATSDPREGYGYTF.

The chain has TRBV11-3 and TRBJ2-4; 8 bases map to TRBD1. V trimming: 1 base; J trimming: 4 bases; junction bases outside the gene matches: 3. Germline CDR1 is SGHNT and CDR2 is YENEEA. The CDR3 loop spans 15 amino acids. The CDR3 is CASSLGGQGKNIQYF. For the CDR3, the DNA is TGTGCCAGCAGCTTAGGTGGACAGGGAAAAAACATTCAGTACTTC.

The DNA of the CDR3 is TGCGCCAGCAGTGGATTGGGACATAACTACGAGCAGTACTTC. Residues: CASSGLGHNYEQYF. The chain is built from TRBV10-2 and TRBJ2-7, with D perhaps matching TRBD1 (6 bases). The CDR3 covers 14 residues. V lost 4 bases and J 3 bases, leaving 13 bases between the germline ends. Per germline, CDR1 WSHSY and CDR2 SAAADI.

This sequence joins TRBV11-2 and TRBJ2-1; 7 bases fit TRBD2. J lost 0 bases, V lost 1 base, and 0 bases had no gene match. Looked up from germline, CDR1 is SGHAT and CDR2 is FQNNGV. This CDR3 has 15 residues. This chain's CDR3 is CASSLASGSYNEQFF. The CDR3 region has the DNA TGTGCCAGCAGCTTAGCTAGCGGCTCCTACAATGAGCAGTTCTTC.

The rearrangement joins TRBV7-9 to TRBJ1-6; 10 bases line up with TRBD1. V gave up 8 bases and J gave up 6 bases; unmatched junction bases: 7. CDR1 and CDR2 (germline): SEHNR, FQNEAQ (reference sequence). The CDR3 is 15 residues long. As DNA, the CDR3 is TGTGCCAGCGGCACCGGGACAGGGGTTAATTCACCCCTCCACTTT. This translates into CASGTGTGVNSPLHF. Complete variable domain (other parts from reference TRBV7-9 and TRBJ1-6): DTGVSQNPRHKITKRGQNVTFRCDPISEHNRLYWYRQTLGQGPEFLTYFQNEAQLEKSRLLSDRFSAERPKGSFSTLEIQRTEQGDSAMYLCASGTGTGVNSPLHFGNGTRLTVT.

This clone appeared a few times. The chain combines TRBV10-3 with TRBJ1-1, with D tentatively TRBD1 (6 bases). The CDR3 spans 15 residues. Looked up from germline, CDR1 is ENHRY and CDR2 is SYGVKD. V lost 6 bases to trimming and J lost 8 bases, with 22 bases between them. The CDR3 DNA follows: TGTGCCATCAGCCCCCCCTCCTCCCGGCAGGGGGAAGCTTTCTTT. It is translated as CAISPPSSRQGEAFF.

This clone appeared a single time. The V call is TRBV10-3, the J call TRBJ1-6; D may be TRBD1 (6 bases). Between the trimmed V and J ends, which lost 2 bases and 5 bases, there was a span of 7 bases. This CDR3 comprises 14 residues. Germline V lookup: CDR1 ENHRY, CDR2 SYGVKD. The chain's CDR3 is CAISEQGNNSPLHF. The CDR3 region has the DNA TGTGCCATCAGTGAGCAGGGGAATAATTCACCCCTCCACTTT.

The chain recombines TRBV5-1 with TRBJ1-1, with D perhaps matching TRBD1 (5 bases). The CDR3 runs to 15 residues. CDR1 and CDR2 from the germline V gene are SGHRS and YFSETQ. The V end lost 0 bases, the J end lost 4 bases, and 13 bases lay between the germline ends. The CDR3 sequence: CASSLGPGRGTEAFF. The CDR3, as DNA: TGCGCCAGCAGCTTGGGGCCCGGTAGGGGCACTGAAGCTTTCTTT.

The CDR3 reads CASSPSQGGQPQHF. CDR3 DNA sequence: TGTGCCAGCTCACCTTCCCAGGGTGGTCAGCCCCAGCATTTT. The rearrangement joins TRBV18 to TRBJ1-5; a weak D match, TRBD1 (5 bases). Germline values: CDR1 KGHSH, CDR2 LQKENI. Deletions cut 3 bases from V and 6 bases from J, with 12 bases between. The length of the CDR3 is 14 residues.

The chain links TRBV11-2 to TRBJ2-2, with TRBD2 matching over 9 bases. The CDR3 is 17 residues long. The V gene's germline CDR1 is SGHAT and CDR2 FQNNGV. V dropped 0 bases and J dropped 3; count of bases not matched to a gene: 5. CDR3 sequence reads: CASSLDLLAGHTGELFF. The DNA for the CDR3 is TGTGCCAGCAGCTTAGATCTGCTAGCGGGACACACCGGGGAGCTGTTTTTT.

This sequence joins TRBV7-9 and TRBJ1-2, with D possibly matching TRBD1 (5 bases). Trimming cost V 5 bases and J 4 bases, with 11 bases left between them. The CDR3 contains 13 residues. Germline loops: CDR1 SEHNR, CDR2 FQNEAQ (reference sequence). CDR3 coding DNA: TGTGCCAGCAGCCAAGACAGTGCCTATGGCTACACCTTC. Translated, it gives CASSQDSAYGYTF.

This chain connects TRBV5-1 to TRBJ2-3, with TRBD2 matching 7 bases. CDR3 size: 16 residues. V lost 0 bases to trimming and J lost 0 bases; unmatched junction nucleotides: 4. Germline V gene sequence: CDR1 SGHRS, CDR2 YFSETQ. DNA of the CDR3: TGCGCCAGCAGCTTGGCCTGGGAGGGTAGCACAGATACGCAGTATTTT. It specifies CASSLAWEGSTDTQYF.

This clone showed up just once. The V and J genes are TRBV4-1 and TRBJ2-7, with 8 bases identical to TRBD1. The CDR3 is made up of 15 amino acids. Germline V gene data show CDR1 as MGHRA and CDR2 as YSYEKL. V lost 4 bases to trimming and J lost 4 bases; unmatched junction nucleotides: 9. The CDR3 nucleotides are TGCGCCAGCAGCCCGGACGGACAGGGAGAGTACGAGCAGTACTTC. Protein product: CASSPDGQGEYEQYF.

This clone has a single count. CDR3: CASSQDLEHPTYEQYF. DNA of the CDR3: TGCGCCAGCAGCCAAGATCTCGAACACCCCACCTACGAGCAGTACTTC. This chain links TRBV4-1 with TRBJ2-7; D is unclear. CDR1 is MGHRA and CDR2 is YSYEKL in the germline V gene. V was shortened by 0 bases and J by 2 bases, with 14 bases between the two germline ends. This CDR3 spans 16 amino acids.

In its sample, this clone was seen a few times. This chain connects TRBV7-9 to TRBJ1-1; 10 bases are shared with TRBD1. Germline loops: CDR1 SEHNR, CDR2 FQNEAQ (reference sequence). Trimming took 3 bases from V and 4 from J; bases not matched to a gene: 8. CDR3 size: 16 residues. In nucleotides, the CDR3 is TGTGCCAGCAGCTTTTACCGGGACAGGGGTGGCACTGAAGCTTTCTTT. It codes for CASSFYRDRGGTEAFF.

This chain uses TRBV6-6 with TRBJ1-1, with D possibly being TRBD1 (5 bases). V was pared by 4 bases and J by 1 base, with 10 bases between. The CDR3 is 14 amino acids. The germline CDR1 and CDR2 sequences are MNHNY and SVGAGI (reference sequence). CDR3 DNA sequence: TGTGCCAGCAGTTTAAGGACAACGAACACTGAAGCTTTCTTT. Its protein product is CASSLRTTNTEAFF.

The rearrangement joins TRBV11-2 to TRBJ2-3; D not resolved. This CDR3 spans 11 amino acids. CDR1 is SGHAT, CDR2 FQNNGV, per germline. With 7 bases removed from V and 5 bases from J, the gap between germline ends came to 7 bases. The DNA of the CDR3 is TGTGCCAGCACACACAGAGATACGCAGTATTTT. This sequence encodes CASTHRDTQYF.